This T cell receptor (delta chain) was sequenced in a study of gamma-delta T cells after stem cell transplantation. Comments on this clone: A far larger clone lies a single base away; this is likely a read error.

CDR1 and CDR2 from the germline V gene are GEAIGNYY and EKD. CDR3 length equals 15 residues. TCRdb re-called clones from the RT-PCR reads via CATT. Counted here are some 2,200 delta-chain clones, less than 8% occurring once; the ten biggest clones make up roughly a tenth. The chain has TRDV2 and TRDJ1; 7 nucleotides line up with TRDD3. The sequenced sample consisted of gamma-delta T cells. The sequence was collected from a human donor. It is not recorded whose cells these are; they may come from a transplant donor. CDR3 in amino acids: CARDTVGIMADKLIF. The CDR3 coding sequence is TGTGCCCGTGACACCGTGGGGATAATGGCCGATAAACTCATCTTT.